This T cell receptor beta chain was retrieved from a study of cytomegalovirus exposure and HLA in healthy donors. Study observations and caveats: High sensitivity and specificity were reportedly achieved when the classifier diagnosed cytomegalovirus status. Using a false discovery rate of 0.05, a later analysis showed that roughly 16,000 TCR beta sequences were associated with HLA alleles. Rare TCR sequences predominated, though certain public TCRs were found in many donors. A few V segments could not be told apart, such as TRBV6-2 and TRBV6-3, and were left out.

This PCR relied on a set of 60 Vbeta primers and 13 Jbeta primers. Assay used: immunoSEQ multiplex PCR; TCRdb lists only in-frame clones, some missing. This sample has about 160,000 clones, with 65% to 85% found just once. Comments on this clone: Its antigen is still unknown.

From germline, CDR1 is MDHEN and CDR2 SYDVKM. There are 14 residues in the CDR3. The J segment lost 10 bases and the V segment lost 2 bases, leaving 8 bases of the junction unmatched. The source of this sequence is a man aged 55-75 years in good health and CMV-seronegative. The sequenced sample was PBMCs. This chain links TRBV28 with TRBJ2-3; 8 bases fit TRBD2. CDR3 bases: TGTGCCAGCAGTTTAACCGGGACTAGGCCTTCGCAGTATTTT. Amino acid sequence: CASSLTGTRPSQYF.